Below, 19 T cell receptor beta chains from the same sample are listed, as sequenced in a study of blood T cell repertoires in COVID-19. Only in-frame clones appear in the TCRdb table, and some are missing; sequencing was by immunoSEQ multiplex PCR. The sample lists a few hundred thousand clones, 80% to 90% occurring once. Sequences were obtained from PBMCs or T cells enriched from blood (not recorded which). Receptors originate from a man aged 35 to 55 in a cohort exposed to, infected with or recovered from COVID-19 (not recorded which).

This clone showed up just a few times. In DNA form, the CDR3 reads TGTGCCAGCGGACAGGGGGTTAACACTGAAGCTTTCTTT. Encoded protein: CASGQGVNTEAFF. The chain employs TRBV7-2 and TRBJ1-1; 10 bases match TRBD1. The CDR3 is 13 amino acids. J was trimmed by 2 bases and V by 8 bases; bases with no gene match: 2. The V gene's germline CDR1 is SGHTA and CDR2 FQGNSA.

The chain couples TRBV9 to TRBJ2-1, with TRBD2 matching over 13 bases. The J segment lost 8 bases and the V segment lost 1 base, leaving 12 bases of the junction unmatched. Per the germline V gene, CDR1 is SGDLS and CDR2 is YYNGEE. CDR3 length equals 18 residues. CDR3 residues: CASSVMGLTSGRRDEQFF. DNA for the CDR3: TGTGCCAGCAGCGTAATGGGGCTGACTAGCGGGAGGAGGGATGAGCAGTTCTTC.

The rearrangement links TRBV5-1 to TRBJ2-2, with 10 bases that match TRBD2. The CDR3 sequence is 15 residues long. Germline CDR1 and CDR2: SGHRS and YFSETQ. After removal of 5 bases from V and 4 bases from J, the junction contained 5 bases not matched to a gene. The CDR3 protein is CASSTGTSVTGELFF. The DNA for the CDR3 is TGCGCCAGCAGTACCGGGACTAGCGTCACCGGGGAGCTGTTTTTT.

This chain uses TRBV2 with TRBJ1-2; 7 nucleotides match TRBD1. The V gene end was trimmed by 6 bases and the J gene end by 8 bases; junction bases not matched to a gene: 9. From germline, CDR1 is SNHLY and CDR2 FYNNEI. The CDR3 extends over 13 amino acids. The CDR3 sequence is CASSFRGARGYTF. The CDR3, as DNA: TGTGCCAGCAGCTTCAGGGGGGCGCGGGGCTACACCTTC.

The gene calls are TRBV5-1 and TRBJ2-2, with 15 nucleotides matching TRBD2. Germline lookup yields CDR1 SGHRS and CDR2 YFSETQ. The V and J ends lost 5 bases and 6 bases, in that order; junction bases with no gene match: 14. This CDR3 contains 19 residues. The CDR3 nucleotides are TGCGCCAGCAGAAACGGACTAGCGGGAGGGCCTCGTCGTTCCGGGGAGCTGTTTTTT. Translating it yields CASRNGLAGGPRRSGELFF.

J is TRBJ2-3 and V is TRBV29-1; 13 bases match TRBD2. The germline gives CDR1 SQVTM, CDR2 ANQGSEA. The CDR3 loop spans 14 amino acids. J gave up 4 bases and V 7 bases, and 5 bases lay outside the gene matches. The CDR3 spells CSATGLAGADTQYF. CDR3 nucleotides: TGCAGCGCCACTGGACTAGCGGGAGCAGATACGCAGTATTTT.

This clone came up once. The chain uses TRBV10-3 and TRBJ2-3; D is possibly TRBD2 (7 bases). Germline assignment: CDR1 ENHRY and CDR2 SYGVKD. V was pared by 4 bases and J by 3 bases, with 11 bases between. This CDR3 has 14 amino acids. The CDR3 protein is CAISGAGTTDTQYF. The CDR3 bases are TGTGCCATCAGTGGAGCGGGGACAACAGATACGCAGTATTTT.

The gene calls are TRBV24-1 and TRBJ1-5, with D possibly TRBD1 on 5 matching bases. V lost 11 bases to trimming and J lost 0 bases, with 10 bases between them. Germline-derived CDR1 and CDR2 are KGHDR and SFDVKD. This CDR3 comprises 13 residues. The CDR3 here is CAIQAYSNQPQHF. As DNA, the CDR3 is TGTGCCATACAGGCGTATAGCAATCAGCCCCAGCATTTT.

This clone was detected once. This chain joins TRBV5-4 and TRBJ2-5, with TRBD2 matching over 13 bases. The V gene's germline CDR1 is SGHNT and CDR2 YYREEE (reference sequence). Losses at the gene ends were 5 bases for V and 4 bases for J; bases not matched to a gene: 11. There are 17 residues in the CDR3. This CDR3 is CASSSRTSGSVVETQYF. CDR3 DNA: TGTGCCAGCAGTTCCAGGACTAGCGGGAGTGTTGTAGAGACCCAGTACTTC.

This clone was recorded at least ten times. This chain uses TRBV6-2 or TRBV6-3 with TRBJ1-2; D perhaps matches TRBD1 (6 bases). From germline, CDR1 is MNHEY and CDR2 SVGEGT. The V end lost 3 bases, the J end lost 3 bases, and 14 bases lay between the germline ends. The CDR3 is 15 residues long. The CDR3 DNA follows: TGTGCCAGCAGTTATCCAGGGGACCGTTACTATGGCTACACCTTC. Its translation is CASSYPGDRYYGYTF.

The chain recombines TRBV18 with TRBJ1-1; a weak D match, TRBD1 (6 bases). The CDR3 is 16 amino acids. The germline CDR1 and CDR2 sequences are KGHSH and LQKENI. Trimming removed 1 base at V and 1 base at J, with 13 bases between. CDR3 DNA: TGTGCCAGCTCACCACTCGAAAACAGGGCGAACACTGAAGCTTTCTTT. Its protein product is CASSPLENRANTEAFF.

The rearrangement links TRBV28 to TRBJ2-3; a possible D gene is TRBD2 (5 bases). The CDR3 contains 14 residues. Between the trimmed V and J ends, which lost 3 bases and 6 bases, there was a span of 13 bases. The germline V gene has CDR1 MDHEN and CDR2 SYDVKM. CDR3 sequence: CASSFGGGSDTQYF. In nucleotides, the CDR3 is TGTGCCAGCAGTTTTGGCGGCGGGTCCGATACGCAGTATTTT. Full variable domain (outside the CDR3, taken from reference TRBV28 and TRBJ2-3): DVKVTQSSRYLVKRTGEKVFLECVQDMDHENMFWYRQDPGLGLRLIYFSYDVKMKEKGDIPEGYSVSREKKERFSLILESASTNQTSMYLCASSFGGGSDTQYFGPGTRLTVL.

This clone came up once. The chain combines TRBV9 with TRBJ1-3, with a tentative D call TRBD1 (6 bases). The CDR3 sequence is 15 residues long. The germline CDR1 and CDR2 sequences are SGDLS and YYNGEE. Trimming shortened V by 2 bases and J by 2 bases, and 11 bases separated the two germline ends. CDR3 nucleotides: TGTGCCAGCAGCGTTCAAGGGGGGGCTGGAAACACCATATATTTT. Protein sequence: CASSVQGGAGNTIYF.

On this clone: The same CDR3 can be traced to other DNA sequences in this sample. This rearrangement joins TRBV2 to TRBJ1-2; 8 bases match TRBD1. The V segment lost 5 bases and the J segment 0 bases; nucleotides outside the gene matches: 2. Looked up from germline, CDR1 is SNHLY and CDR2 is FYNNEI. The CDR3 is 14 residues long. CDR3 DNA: TGTGCCAGCAGTCTACAGGGGGCTAACTATGGCTACACCTTC. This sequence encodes CASSLQGANYGYTF.

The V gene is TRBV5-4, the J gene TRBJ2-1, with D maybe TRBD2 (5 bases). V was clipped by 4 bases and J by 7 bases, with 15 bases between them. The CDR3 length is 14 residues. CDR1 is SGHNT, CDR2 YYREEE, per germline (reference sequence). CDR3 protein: CASSPRGPENEQFF. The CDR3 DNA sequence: TGTGCCAGCAGCCCTAGAGGGCCGGAGAATGAGCAGTTCTTC.

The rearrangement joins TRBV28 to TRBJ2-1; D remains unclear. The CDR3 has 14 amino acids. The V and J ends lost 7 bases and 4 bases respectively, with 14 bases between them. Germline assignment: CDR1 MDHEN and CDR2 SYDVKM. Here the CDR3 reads CASTFSDKYNEQFF. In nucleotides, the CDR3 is TGTGCCAGCACCTTCTCTGACAAATACAATGAGCAGTTCTTC.

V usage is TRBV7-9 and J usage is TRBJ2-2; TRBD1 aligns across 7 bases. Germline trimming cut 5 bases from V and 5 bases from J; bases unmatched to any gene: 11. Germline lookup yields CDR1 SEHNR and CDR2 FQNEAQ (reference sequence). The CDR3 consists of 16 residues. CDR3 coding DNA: TGTGCCAGCAGCCAACAGACAGGGCTGGTGACCGGGGAGCTGTTTTTT. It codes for CASSQQTGLVTGELFF.

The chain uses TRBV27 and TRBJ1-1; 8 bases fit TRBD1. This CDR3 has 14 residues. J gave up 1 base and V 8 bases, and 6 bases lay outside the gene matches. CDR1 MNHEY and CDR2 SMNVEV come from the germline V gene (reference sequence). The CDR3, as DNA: TGTGCCAGCGGGAGACAGGGGAGGAACACTGAAGCTTTCTTT. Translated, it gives CASGRQGRNTEAFF.

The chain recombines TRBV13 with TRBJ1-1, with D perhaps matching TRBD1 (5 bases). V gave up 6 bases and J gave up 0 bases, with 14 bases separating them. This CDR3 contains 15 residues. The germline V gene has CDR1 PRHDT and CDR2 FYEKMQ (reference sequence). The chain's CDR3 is CASSRETAMNTEAFF. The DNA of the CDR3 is TGTGCCAGCAGTCGCGAGACAGCCATGAACACTGAAGCTTTCTTT.